This TCR beta chain was retrieved from a study of blood T cell repertoires in COVID-19. Source study methods: Reference gene primers were amplified, and this amplification served to estimate nucleated cell counts. Libraries were prepared by immunoSEQ multiplex PCR; TCRdb keeps only in-frame clonotypes and omits some of them. The V and J calls and clone size come from that table; D and trimming were worked out from the DNA. This sample carries more than 200,000 clones, under 95% of them seen once, and the ten largest clones take around 2%. The material sequenced was PBMCs or T cells enriched from blood (not recorded which). This clonotype was obtained from a woman under 30 who had recovered from COVID-19.

The DNA of the CDR3 is TGTGCCAGCAGTGAAATTGATCGCAGTTCACCCCTCCACTTT. It translates to CASSEIDRSSPLHF. The chain employs TRBV6-1 and TRBJ1-6; D is uncertain. The V gene's germline CDR1 is MNHNS and CDR2 SASEGT. The CDR3 is made up of 14 amino acids. The ends were cut back, 2 bases at V and 9 bases at J, with 11 bases in the middle.